These T cell receptor beta chains were read from a single sample in a study of OX40 agonist ivuxolimab in advanced cancers. TCRdb keeps only in-frame clones here, not all; method: immunoSEQ multiplex PCR. The sample comprises about 50,000 clones, nearly 80% of which are singletons, and approximately 2.3% rests with the top ten. Sequenced here: CD4+ or CD8+ T cells sorted from blood, sampled in a trial of the OX40 agonist ivuxolimab. Every receptor here comes from an adult with an advanced solid tumor such as melanoma, head and neck, liver or kidney cancer. Both conserved end residues are part of each CDR3.

>TRBV9|TRBJ2-3
CASSVVSGYTDTQYF
>TRBV6-1|TRBJ2-7
CASSARQGSYEQYF
>TRBV28|TRBJ2-1
CASSLWGTASGPYYNEQFF
>TRBV7-2|TRBJ2-7
CASSPPASGSPRYEQYF
>TRBV7-2|TRBJ2-3
CASSLGGGGTDTQYF
>TRBV28|TRBJ1-4
CASSRRDGATNEKLFF
>TRBV7-2|TRBJ1-3
CASSLAGGQGNTIYF
>TRBV27|TRBJ1-1
CASVKDRVWGTEAFF
>TRBV5-1|TRBJ2-2
CASSPGVNTGELFF
>TRBV5-1|TRBJ2-7
CASSLEWDKTYEQYF